This T cell receptor beta chain was recorded in a study of T cells after somatic rescue of genetic block. Assay used: immunoSEQ multiplex PCR; TCRdb lists only in-frame clones, some missing. This table holds some 10,000 clones, 74% found once. Per the germline V gene, CDR1 is LNHDA and CDR2 is SQIVND (reference sequence). This CDR3 spans 16 amino acids. V trimming: 3 bases; J trimming: 3 bases; junction bases outside the gene matches: 5. The gene calls are TRBV19 and TRBJ2-3, with 11 bases lining up with TRBD2. The sample taken for sequencing was peripheral blood mononuclear cells (PBMCs). The TCR sequence derives from a boy aged 5 to 17. CDR3 sequence (DNA): TGTGCCAGTAGTATTTGGGGACTAGCGGCTACAGATACGCAGTATTTT. Translated, it gives CASSIWGLAATDTQYF.